One and the same sample provided the 5 T cell receptor beta chains below, sequenced in a study of T cell repertoires in ileal Crohn's disease. Sequencing was performed with immunoSEQ multiplex PCR; in TCRdb, only in-frame clones are kept and a portion is missing. The sample carries roughly 31,000 clones, around four fifths recorded once. Sequencing was done on a sample of ileal tissue. The source of these receptors is an adult with Crohn's disease.

J is TRBJ1-4 and V is TRBV15; tentative D call: TRBD1 (5 bases). This CDR3 spans 16 amino acids. Germline lookup yields CDR1 LNHNV and CDR2 YYDKDF (reference sequence). V lost 2 bases and J lost 3, with 13 bases in between. Here the CDR3 reads CATSRSTTEANEKLFF. The DNA for the CDR3 is TGTGCCACCAGCAGATCCACGACAGAAGCTAATGAAAAACTGTTTTTT.

The chain joins TRBV5-3 to TRBJ2-7; 9 bases line up with TRBD1. TRBV5-3 is identified as an open reading frame with a role that is uncertain. V was pared by 4 bases and J by 12 bases, with 17 bases of the junction left unmatched. The CDR3 sequence is 15 residues long. DNA for the CDR3: TGTGCCAGAAGCGAACCGGGACAGGGTCTATCAGGCCGGTACTTC. It specifies CARSEPGQGLSGRYF.

This clone was detected once. V and J are TRBV11-2 and TRBJ2-7; the match to TRBD2 covers 8 bases. This CDR3 is 17 amino acids long. The germline gives CDR1 SGHAT, CDR2 FQNNGV. The trim removed 5 bases at V and 5 bases at J, leaving 17 bases unmatched. The CDR3: CASSRGGPGELANEQYF. CDR3 DNA sequence: TGTGCCAGCAGCCGGGGGGGACCAGGGGAGCTGGCCAACGAGCAGTACTTC.

The chain joins TRBV7-2 to TRBJ1-4; 9 bases are a match to TRBD1. The CDR3 covers 14 residues. The trim removed 3 bases at V and 5 bases at J, leaving 1 base unmatched. The germline V gene has CDR1 SGHTA and CDR2 FQGNSA. In DNA form, the CDR3 reads TGTGCCAGCAGCTTGACAGGGGGAAATGAAAAACTGTTTTTT. Translating gives CASSLTGGNEKLFF.

This clone has only a few counts. The rearrangement links TRBV21-1 to TRBJ1-1; the DNA was not used to check the table's D call, TRBD1. TRBV21-1 is a documented pseudogene. The CDR3 is made up of 15 amino acids. CDR3 nucleotide sequence: TGTGCCCGCCGGGACAGGGGTCTTCTTCACACTGAAGCTTTCTTT. Its translation: CARRDRGLLHTEAFF.